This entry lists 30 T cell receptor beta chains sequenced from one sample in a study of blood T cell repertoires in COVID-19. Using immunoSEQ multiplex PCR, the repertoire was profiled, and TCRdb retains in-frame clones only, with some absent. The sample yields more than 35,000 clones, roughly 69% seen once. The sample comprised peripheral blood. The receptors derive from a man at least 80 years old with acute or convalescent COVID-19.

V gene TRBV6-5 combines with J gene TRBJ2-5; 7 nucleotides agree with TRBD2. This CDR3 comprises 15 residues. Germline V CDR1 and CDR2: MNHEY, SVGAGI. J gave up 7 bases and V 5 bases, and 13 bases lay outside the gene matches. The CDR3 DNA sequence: TGTGCCAGCAGTCCCACTAGCGCTGGTAGGGGGACCCAGTACTTC. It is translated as CASSPTSAGRGTQYF.

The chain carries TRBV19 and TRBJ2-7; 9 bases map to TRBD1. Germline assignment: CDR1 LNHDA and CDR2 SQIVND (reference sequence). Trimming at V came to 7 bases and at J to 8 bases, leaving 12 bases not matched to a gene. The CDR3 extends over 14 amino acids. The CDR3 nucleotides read TGTGCCAGTACCGAAACAGGGGGCTCCTCCAAGCAGTACTTC. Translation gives CASTETGGSSKQYF.

Written as DNA, the CDR3 is TGTGCCAGTACCTACACCGGGGAGCTGTTTTTT. Protein sequence: CASTYTGELFF. The V and J genes are TRBV19 and TRBJ2-2, with D unresolved. Trimming shortened V by 7 bases and J by 3 bases, and 3 bases separated the two germline ends. CDR3 length: 11 amino acids. Germline assignment: CDR1 LNHDA and CDR2 SQIVND (reference sequence).

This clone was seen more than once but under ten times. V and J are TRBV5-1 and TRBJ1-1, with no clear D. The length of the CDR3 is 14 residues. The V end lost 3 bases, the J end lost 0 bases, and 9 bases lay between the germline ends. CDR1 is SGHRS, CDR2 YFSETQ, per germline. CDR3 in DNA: TGCGCCAGCAGCTCGTCGTATGTGAACACTGAAGCTTTCTTT. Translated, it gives CASSSSYVNTEAFF. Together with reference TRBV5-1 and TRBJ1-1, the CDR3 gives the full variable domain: KAGVTQTPRYLIKTRGQQVTLSCSPISGHRSVSWYQQTPGQGLQFLFEYFSETQRNKGNFPGRFSGRQFSNSRSEMNVSTLELGDSALYLCASSSSYVNTEAFFGQGTRLTVV.

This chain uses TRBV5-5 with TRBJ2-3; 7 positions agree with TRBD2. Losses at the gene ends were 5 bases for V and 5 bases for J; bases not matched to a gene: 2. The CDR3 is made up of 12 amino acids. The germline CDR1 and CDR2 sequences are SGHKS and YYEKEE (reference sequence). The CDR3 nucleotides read TGTGCCAGCAGTTGGGGGGGAGATACGCAGTATTTT. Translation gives CASSWGGDTQYF.

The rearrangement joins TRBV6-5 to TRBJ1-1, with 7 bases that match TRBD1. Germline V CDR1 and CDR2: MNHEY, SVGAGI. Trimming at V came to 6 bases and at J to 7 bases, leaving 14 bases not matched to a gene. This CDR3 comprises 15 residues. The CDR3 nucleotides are TGTGCCAGCAGCCAAAACAGGGGTGGGTCCGGTGAAGCTTTCTTT. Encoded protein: CASSQNRGGSGEAFF.

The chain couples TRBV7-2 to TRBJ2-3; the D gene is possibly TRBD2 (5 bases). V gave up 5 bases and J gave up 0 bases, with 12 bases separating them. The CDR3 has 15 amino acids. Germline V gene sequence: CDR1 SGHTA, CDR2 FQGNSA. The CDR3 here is CASSAGWGSTDTQYF. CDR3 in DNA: TGTGCCAGCAGCGCGGGCTGGGGTAGCACAGATACGCAGTATTTT.

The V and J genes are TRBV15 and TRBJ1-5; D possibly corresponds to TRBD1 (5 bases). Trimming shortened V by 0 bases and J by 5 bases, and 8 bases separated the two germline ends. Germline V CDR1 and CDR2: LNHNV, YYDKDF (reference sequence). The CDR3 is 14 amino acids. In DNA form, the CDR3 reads TGTGCCACCAGCAGAGAAGGGGCTTATCAGCCCCAGCATTTT. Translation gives CATSREGAYQPQHF.

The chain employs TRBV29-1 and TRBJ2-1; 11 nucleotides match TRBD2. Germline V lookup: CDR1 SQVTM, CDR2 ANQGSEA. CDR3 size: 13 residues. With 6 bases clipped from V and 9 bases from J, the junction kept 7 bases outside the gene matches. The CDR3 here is CSVATSGNSEQFF. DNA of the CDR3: TGCAGCGTCGCGACTAGCGGGAACAGTGAGCAGTTCTTC.

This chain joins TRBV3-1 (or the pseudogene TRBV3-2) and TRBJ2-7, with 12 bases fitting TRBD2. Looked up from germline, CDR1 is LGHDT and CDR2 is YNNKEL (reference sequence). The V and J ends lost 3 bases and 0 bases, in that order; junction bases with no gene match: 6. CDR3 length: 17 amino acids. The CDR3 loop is CASSQGTSGPSSYEQYF. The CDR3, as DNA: TGTGCCAGCAGCCAGGGGACTAGCGGGCCTAGCTCCTACGAGCAGTACTTC.

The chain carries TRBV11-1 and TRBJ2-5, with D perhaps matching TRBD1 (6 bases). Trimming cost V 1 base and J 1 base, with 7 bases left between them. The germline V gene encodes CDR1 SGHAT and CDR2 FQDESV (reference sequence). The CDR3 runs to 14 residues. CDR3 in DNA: TGTGCCAGCAGCTTAGGAGGGGGCCAAGAGACCCAGTACTTC. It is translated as CASSLGGGQETQYF.

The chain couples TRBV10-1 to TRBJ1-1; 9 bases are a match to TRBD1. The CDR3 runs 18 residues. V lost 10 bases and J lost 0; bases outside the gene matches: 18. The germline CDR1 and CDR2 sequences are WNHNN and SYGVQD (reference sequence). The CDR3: CAILGVDRGFFMNTEAFF. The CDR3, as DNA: TGCGCCATTTTAGGGGTGGACAGGGGCTTCTTCATGAACACTGAAGCTTTCTTT.

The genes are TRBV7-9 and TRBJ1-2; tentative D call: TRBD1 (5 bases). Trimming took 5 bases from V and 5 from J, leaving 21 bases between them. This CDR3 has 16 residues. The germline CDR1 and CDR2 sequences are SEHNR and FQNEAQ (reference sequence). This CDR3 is CASSPLGGGRIYGYTF. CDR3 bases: TGTGCCAGCAGCCCTCTTGGGGGGGGTCGAATTTATGGCTACACCTTC.

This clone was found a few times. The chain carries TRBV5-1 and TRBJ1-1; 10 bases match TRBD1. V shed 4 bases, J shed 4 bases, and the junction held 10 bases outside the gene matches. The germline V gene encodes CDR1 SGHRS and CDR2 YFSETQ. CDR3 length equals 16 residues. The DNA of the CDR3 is TGCGCCAGCAGCCAAACGACAGGGGGCGGAAGCACTGAAGCTTTCTTT. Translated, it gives CASSQTTGGGSTEAFF.

In nucleotides, the CDR3 is TGTGCCAGCACTGCACCACGCAGAGATACGCAGTATTTT. Translating it yields CASTAPRRDTQYF. The chain has TRBV6-5 and TRBJ2-3; D remains ambiguous. V was shortened by 7 bases and J by 5 bases, with 13 bases between the two germline ends. This CDR3 region has 13 residues. CDR1 and CDR2 from the germline V gene are MNHEY and SVGAGI.

The CDR3 protein is CASSLRPGGDPYGYTF. The CDR3 DNA reads TGTGCCAGCTCACTACGCCCGGGGGGCGATCCCTATGGCTACACCTTC. The rearrangement joins TRBV18 to TRBJ1-2, with D possibly TRBD1 on 6 matching bases. V lost 4 bases to trimming and J lost 4 bases, with 19 bases between them. Germline V lookup: CDR1 KGHSH, CDR2 LQKENI. This CDR3 has 16 amino acids. Filled out from reference TRBV18 and TRBJ1-2, the complete variable domain reads NAGVMQNPRHLVRRRGQEARLRCSPMKGHSHVYWYRQLPEEGLKFMVYLQKENIIDESGMPKERFSAEFPKEGPSILRIQQVVRGDSAAYFCASSLRPGGDPYGYTFGSGTRLTVV.

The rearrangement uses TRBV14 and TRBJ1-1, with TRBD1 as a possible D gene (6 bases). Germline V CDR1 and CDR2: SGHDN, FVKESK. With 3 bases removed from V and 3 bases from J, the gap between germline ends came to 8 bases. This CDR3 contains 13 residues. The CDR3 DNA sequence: TGTGCCAGCAGCCAGGGGGCGGACACTGAAGCTTTCTTT. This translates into CASSQGADTEAFF.

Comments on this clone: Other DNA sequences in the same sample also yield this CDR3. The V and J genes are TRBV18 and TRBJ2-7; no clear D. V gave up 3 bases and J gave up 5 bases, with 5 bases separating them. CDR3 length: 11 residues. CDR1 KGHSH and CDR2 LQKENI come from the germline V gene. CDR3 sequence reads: CASSPGDEQYF. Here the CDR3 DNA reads TGTGCCAGCTCACCGGGCGACGAGCAGTACTTC.

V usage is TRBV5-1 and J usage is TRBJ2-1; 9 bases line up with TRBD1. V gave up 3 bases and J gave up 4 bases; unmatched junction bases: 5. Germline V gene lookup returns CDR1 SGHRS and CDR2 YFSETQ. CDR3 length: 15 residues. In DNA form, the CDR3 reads TGCGCCAGCAGCTCACAGGGGGCGGATTACAATGAGCAGTTCTTC. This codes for CASSSQGADYNEQFF.

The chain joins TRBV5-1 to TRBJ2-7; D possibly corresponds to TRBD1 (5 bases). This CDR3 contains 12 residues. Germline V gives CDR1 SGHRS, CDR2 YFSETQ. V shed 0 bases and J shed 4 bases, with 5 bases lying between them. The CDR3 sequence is CASSLEGYEQYF. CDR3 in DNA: TGCGCCAGCAGCTTGGAGGGGTACGAGCAGTACTTC.

CDR3 in amino acids: CAISEPPQEQYF. The CDR3, as DNA: TGTGCCATCAGTGAGCCCCCACAGGAGCAGTACTTC. The chain recombines TRBV10-3 with TRBJ2-7, with D hard to call. The germline CDR1 and CDR2 sequences are ENHRY and SYGVKD. V lost 2 bases to trimming and J lost 7 bases, with 9 bases between them. The CDR3 sequence is 12 residues long.

CDR3 in amino acids: CASSRTGTDTGGYTF. For the CDR3, the DNA is TGTGCCAGCAGCCGAACCGGGACAGACACCGGTGGCTACACCTTC. The chain combines TRBV3-1 (or the pseudogene TRBV3-2) with TRBJ1-2; TRBD1 agrees at 7 bases. After removal of 4 bases from V and 7 bases from J, the junction contained 12 bases not matched to a gene. The CDR3 runs to 15 residues. CDR1 and CDR2 from the germline V gene are LGHDT and YNNKEL (reference sequence).

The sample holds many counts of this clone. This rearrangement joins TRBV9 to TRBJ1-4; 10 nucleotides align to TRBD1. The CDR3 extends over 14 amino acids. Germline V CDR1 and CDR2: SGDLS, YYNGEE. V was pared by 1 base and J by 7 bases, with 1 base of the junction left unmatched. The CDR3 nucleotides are TGTGCCAGCAGCGTATGGGACAGGGGTGAAAAACTGTTTTTT. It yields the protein CASSVWDRGEKLFF. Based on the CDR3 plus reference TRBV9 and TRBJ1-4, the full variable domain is DSGVTQTPKHLITATGQRVTLRCSPRSGDLSVYWYQQSLDQGLQFLIQYYNGEERAKGNILERFSAQQFPDLHSELNLSSLELGDSALYFCASSVWDRGEKLFFGSGTQLSVL.

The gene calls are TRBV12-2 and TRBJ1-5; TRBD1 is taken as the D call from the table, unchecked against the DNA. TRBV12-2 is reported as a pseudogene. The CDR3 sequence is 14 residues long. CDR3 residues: CASRLGQMHQPQHF. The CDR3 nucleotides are TGTGCAAGTCGCTTGGGACAGATGCATCAGCCCCAGCATTTT.

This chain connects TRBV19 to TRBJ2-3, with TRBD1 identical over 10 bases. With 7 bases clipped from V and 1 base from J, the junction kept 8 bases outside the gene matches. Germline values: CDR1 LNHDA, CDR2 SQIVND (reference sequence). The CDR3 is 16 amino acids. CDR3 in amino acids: CASTRGTGVGTDTQYF. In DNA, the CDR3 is TGTGCCAGTACCCGAGGGACAGGGGTCGGCACAGATACGCAGTATTTT.

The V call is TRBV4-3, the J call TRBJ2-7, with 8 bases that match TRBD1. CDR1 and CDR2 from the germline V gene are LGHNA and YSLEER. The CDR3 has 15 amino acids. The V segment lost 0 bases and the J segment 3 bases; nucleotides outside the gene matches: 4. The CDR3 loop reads CASSQEAGGYYEQYF. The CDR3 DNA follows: TGCGCCAGCAGCCAAGAGGCAGGGGGCTACTACGAGCAGTACTTC.

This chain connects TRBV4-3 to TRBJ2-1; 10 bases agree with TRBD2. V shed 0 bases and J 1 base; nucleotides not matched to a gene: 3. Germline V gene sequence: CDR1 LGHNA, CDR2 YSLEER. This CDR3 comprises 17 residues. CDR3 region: CASSQDQGLASYNEQFF. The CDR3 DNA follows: TGCGCCAGCAGCCAAGACCAGGGACTAGCGTCCTACAATGAGCAGTTCTTC.

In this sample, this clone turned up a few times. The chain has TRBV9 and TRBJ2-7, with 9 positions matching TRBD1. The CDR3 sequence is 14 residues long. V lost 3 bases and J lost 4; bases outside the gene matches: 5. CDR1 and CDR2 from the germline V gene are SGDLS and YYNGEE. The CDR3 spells CASSEGQGRYEQYF. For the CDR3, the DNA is TGTGCCAGCAGCGAAGGACAGGGGAGGTACGAGCAGTACTTC.

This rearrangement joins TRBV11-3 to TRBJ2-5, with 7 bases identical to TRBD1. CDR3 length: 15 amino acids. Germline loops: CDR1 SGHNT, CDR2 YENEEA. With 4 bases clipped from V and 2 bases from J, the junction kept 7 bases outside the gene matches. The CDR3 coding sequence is TGTGCCAGCAGCTACCAAGGACAGGTTCAAGAGACCCAGTACTTC. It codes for CASSYQGQVQETQYF.

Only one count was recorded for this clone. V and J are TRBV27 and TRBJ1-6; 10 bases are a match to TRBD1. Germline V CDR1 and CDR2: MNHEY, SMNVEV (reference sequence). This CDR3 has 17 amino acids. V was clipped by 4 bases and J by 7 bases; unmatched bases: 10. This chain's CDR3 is CASSWGAPGQGNSPLHF. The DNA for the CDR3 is TGTGCCAGCAGTTGGGGAGCCCCGGGACAGGGGAATTCACCCCTCCACTTT.